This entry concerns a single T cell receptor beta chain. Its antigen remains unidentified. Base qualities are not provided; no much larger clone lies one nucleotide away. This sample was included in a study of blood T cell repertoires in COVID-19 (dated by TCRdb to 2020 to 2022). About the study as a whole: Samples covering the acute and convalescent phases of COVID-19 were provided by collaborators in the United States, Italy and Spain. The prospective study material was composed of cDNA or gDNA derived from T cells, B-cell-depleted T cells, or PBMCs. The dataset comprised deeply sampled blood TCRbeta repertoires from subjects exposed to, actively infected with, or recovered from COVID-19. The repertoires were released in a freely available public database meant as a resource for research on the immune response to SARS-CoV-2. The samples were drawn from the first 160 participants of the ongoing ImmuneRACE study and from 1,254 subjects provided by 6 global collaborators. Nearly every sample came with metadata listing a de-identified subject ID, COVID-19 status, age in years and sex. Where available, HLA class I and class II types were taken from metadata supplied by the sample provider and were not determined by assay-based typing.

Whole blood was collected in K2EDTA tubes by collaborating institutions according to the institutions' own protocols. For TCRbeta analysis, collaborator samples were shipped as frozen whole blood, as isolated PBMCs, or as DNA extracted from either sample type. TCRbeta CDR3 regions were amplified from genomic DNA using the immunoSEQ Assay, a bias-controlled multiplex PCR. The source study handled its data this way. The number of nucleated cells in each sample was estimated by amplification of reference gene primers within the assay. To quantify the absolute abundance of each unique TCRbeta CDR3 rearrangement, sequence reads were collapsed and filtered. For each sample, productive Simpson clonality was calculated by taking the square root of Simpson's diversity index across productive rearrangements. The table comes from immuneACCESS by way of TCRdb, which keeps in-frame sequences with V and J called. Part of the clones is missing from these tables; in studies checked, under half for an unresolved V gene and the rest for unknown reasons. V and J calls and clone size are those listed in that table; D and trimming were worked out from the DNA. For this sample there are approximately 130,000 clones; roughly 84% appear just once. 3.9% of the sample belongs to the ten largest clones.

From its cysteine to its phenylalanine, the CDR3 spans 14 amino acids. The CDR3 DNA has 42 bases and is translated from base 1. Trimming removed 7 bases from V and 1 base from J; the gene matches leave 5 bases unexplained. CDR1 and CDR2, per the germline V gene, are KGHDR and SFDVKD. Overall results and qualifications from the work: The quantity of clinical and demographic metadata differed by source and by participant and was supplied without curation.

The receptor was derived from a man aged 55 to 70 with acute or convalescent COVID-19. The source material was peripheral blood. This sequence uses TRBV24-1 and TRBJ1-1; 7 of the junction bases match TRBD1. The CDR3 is CATRPGGSNTEAFF. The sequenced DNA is TGTGCCACCAGGCCAGGGGGTTCGAACACTGAAGCTTTCTTT.